The next 22 T cell receptor beta chains were all read from a single sample in a study of T cells in Graves' hyperthyroidism and ophthalmopathy. The TCR beta CDR3 regions underwent amplification using RNA transcripts as the source. First-round RT-PCR of the TCR CDR3 relied on the HTBI primer set. In TCRdb, the multiplex PCR reads were re-called with MiXCR into one record per CDR3 protein. There are about 540,000 distinct CDR3 sequences in the sample; around 45% occur only once, and 7.5% to 8.5% lies in the top ten. The sample taken for sequencing was peripheral blood or thyroid tissue (not recorded which). The receptors shown here come from a young woman with Graves' hyperthyroidism.

As concerns this clonotype: A much larger clone lies one base from this, so it may be a read error. Here the CDR3 omits its conserved ending phenylalanine or tryptophan, so a read error is the likely source. The chain combines TRBV7-3 with TRBJ1-6; D remains ambiguous. The CDR3 loop spans 15 amino acids. Deletions cut 4 bases from V and 7 bases from J, with 14 bases between. Germline V gene sequence: CDR1 SGHTA, CDR2 FQGTGA. CDR3 DNA sequence: TGTGCCAGCAGCTCTCTCGAACCCGTCAATTCACCCCTCCACCTT. Amino acids: CASSSLEPVNSPLHL.

The sample holds many counts of this clonotype. The chain couples TRBV27 to TRBJ1-2; no clear D gene. Trimming took off 5 bases at V and 4 bases at J, with 14 bases between the two ends. From germline, CDR1 is MNHEY and CDR2 SMNVEV (reference sequence). This CDR3 is built from 14 residues. CDR3 sequence (DNA): TGTGCCAGCAGTCTGGATCCGGGCCTCTATGGCTACACCTTC. It yields the protein CASSLDPGLYGYTF.

V gene TRBV7-9 combines with J gene TRBJ2-7; D is perhaps TRBD1 or TRBD2 (5 bases each). With 9 bases removed from V and 7 bases from J, the gap between germline ends came to 22 bases. The germline CDR1 and CDR2 sequences are SEHNR and FQNEAQ (reference sequence). This CDR3 is 14 amino acids long. CDR3 DNA: TGTGCCAGGGGGGAGACATCGAACACCGGGGAGCAGTACTTC. It yields the protein CARGETSNTGEQYF.

The sample holds many counts of this clonotype. The genes are TRBV7-8 and TRBJ2-5; D possibly corresponds to TRBD2 (7 bases). V lost 4 bases and J lost 1, with 16 bases in between. The CDR3 is 16 amino acids. The germline gives CDR1 SGHVS, CDR2 FQNEAQ. Here the CDR3 reads CASSYHEGGGQETQYF. The CDR3 DNA follows: TGTGCCAGCAGCTACCACGAGGGGGGGGGCCAAGAGACCCAGTACTTC.

Remarks on this clonotype: One base away lies a much larger clone, so this may be a sequencing read error. The J gene is TRBJ2-2, the V gene TRBV7-9; D possibly uses TRBD1 or TRBD2 (5 bases each). Germline assignment: CDR1 SEHNR and CDR2 FQNEAQ (reference sequence). This CDR3 comprises 15 residues. Trimming shortened V by 7 bases and J by 4 bases, and 16 bases separated the two germline ends. The CDR3 loop reads CASTRTGPSTGELFF. CDR3 DNA: TGTGCCAGCACCCGGACGGGGCCGAGCACCGGGGAGCTGTTTTTT.

This chain links TRBV30 with TRBJ2-2; TRBD2 might be the D (5 bases). Germline CDR1 is GTSNPN and CDR2 is SVGIG (reference sequence). V lost 2 bases to trimming and J lost 4 bases, with 14 bases between them. The CDR3 covers 15 residues. The CDR3 loop is CAWSPLVRGTGELFF. In DNA, the CDR3 is TGTGCCTGGAGTCCCCTAGTCCGGGGCACCGGGGAGCTGTTTTTT.

This clonotype was detected a few times. V and J are TRBV6-5 and TRBJ1-2; D gene uncertain. The V end was cut by 2 bases, the J end by 0 bases, with 13 bases between. Germline V CDR1 and CDR2: MNHEY, SVGAGI. The CDR3 is 16 residues long. This CDR3 is CASSYSLNRTNYGYTF. Written as DNA, the CDR3 is TGTGCCAGCAGTTACAGTTTGAACAGAACTAACTATGGCTACACCTTC.

This clonotype was seen ten or more times. The chain is built from TRBV29-1 and TRBJ2-7, with D perhaps matching TRBD1 (5 bases). The CDR3 spans 13 residues. The V gene lost 2 bases and the J gene lost 0 bases, with 8 bases spanning the gap. CDR1 SQVTM and CDR2 ANQGSEA come from the germline V gene. The CDR3 nucleotides read TGCAGCGTTGAAAAGGACAACTCCTACGAGCAGTACTTC. Translating gives CSVEKDNSYEQYF.

Worth noting for this clonotype: This likely comes from a read error, as the CDR3 has no conserved phenylalanine or tryptophan at its end. V usage is TRBV20-1 and J usage is TRBJ2-3; 7 bases fit TRBD1. Germline values: CDR1 DFQATT, CDR2 SNEGSKA (reference sequence). The CDR3 spans 14 residues. The ends lost 5 bases at V and 2 bases at J; junction bases unmatched: 7. CDR3 amino acids: CSASDRSLTDTQYY. CDR3 DNA: TGCAGTGCTTCGGACAGGAGCCTCACAGATACGCAGTATTAT.

This clonotype was seen at least ten times. This chain uses TRBV19 with TRBJ1-5; D not resolved. The CDR3 spans 16 residues. Germline-derived CDR1 and CDR2 are LNHDA and SQIVND (reference sequence). Trimming pared 0 bases from V and 9 bases from J, leaving 18 bases between. CDR3 coding DNA: TGTGCCAGTAGTATAGATAAGGCCGCAGCGGGTCTGCCCCAGCATTTT. Translated, it gives CASSIDKAAAGLPQHF.

There are many counts of this clonotype. V is TRBV18 and J is TRBJ1-2, with unresolved D. V shed 6 bases and J shed 3 bases, with 8 bases lying between them. The germline V gene encodes CDR1 KGHSH and CDR2 LQKENI. CDR3 length: 12 amino acids. Here the CDR3 reads CASSDVDYGYTF. As DNA, the CDR3 is TGTGCCAGCTCTGATGTGGACTATGGCTACACCTTC.

This clonotype showed up many times. The V call is TRBV4-3, the J call TRBJ1-1; D is ambiguous. V shed 1 base and J shed 7 bases, with 16 bases lying between them. Germline loops: CDR1 LGHNA, CDR2 YSLEER. The CDR3 extends over 15 amino acids. For the CDR3, the DNA is TGCGCCAGCAGCCAAGGGGTCGGATCGAGTAGTGAAGCTTTCTTT. Its protein product is CASSQGVGSSSEAFF.

Ten or more counts support this clonotype. V usage is TRBV27 and J usage is TRBJ1-2, with no clear D. The CDR3 has 13 amino acids. Germline assignment: CDR1 MNHEY and CDR2 SMNVEV (reference sequence). Trimming cost V 3 bases and J 3 bases, with 8 bases left between them. The CDR3 loop reads CASSFNGDYGYTF. Written as DNA, the CDR3 is TGTGCCAGCAGTTTTAACGGAGACTATGGCTACACCTTC.

This clonotype was detected a few times. The chain has TRBV30 and TRBJ2-5; 15 bases match TRBD2. Germline-derived CDR1 and CDR2 are GTSNPN and SVGIG (reference sequence). V was pared by 2 bases and J by 4 bases, with 5 bases of the junction left unmatched. The CDR3 has 16 amino acids. CDR3 residues: CAWSQWTSGRGETQYF. In DNA, the CDR3 is TGTGCCTGGAGTCAATGGACTAGCGGGAGGGGAGAGACCCAGTACTTC.

The V and J genes are TRBV29-1 and TRBJ1-5; 8 bases line up with TRBD1. In germline, CDR1 is SQVTM, CDR2 ANQGSEA. With 4 bases clipped from V and 7 bases from J, the junction kept 9 bases outside the gene matches. This CDR3 contains 14 residues. The CDR3 DNA reads TGCAGCGTTGCATCAGCACAGGGGGGGCAGCCCCAGCATTTT. Residues: CSVASAQGGQPQHF.

At least ten counts were recorded for this clonotype. V gene TRBV6-1 combines with J gene TRBJ1-5; 7 bases match TRBD1. This CDR3 has 17 residues. The J segment lost 1 base and the V segment lost 1 base, leaving 7 bases of the junction unmatched. Germline V CDR1 and CDR2: MNHNS, SASEGT. In nucleotides, the CDR3 is TGTGCCAGCAGTGAAGATCCAGGGGGACTAAGCAATCAGCCCCAGCATTTT. Encoded protein: CASSEDPGGLSNQPQHF.

The rearrangement links TRBV20-1 to TRBJ1-4; TRBD1 is a possible D gene (5 bases). V was pared by 2 bases and J by 7 bases, with 14 bases between. Germline V gene sequence: CDR1 DFQATT, CDR2 SNEGSKA (reference sequence). There are 14 residues in the CDR3. DNA of the CDR3: TGCAGTGCTAGACCGGGAATAAGGGGTGAAAAACTGTTTTTT. Translating gives CSARPGIRGEKLFF.

The V and J genes are TRBV7-7 and TRBJ2-7, with 8 bases aligning to TRBD2. The DNA end is a closer match to TRBJ2-1, so the J assignment may be wrong. The germline V gene has CDR1 SSHAT and CDR2 FNYEAQ (reference sequence). The CDR3 runs 15 residues. The CDR3 loop is CASSFSSGSGDEQFF. The DNA for the CDR3 is TGTGCCAGCAGCTTCTCCAGCGGGAGTGGTGATGAGCAGTTCTTC.

About this clonotype: At one of its ends the junction is not consistent with the germline gene, which may arise from a read error. This chain links TRBV24-1 with TRBJ1-5; D perhaps matches TRBD1 (6 bases). The CDR3 has 15 amino acids. CDR1 is KGHDR and CDR2 is SFDVKD in the germline V gene. As DNA, the CDR3 is TGTGCCACCAGTGATCCCCGGGACATCAATCAGCCCCAACATTTT. Encoded protein: CATSDPRDINQPQHF.

The rearrangement links TRBV10-3 to TRBJ1-1, with 10 bases lining up with TRBD1. V shed 5 bases and J 3 bases; nucleotides not matched to a gene: 3. Germline CDR1 ENHRY, CDR2 SYGVKD. The CDR3 totals 14 residues. In nucleotides, the CDR3 is TGTGCCATCAGTCCCGGGACAGGGGACACTGAAGCTTTCTTT. Amino acids: CAISPGTGDTEAFF.

The rearrangement links TRBV20-1 to TRBJ1-2; no reliable D call. Germline CDR1 and CDR2: DFQATT and SNEGSKA (reference sequence). The V end was cut by 4 bases, the J end by 3 bases, with 6 bases between. This CDR3 is 11 amino acids long. The CDR3 coding sequence is TGCAGTGCTATCGGGGACTATGGCTACACCTTC. This codes for CSAIGDYGYTF.

Remarks on this clonotype: A much bigger clone sits one base away, suggesting this may be a read error. V is TRBV7-3 and J is TRBJ2-7; either TRBD1 or TRBD2 may fit D (5 bases each). There are 14 residues in the CDR3. Between the trimmed V and J ends, which lost 5 bases and 6 bases, there was a span of 17 bases. Germline V gives CDR1 SGHTA, CDR2 FQGTGA. The CDR3 nucleotides read TGTGCCAGCAGCCTTGGGGACCAGGCCTGCGAGCAGTACTTC. This codes for CASSLGDQACEQYF.